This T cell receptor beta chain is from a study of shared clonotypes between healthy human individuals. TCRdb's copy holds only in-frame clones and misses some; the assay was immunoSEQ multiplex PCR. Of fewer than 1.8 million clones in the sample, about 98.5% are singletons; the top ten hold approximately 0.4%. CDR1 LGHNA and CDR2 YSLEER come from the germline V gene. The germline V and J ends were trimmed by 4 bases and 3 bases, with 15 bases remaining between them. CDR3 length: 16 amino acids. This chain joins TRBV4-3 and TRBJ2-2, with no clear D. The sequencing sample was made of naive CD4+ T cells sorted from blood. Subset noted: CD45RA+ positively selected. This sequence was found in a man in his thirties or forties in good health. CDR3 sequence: CASSLIPSPDTGELFF. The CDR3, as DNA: TGCGCCAGCAGCCTCATACCCAGCCCGGACACCGGGGAGCTGTTTTTT.